In this sample, the clone carrying this T cell receptor beta chain turned up a few times. The antigen remains undetermined. The record originates from a study of T cell responses to AZD1222 COVID-19 vaccine. For the study at large: Pooled samples include second doses given at about 4 or 12 weeks.

Trimming took 3 bases from V and 0 from J, leaving 9 bases between them. CDR1 is LGHDT and CDR2 is YNNKEL in the germline V gene (reference sequence). This CDR3 comprises 16 residues. Study-level findings and limits: The reported proportion of spike-specific TCRs targeting unmutated variant regions was nearly half. Increases in Spike-specific TCR breadth and depth were seen after two AZD1222 doses.

Some clones are missing from TCRdb's copy, which holds only in-frame ones; the method was immunoSEQ multiplex PCR. The table has roughly 150,000 clones, approximately 90% seen once. Here the sequenced sample was peripheral blood, taken on day 0 of AZD1222 vaccination. This clonotype was sampled from an adult in good health. This rearrangement joins TRBV3-1 (or the pseudogene TRBV3-2) to TRBJ2-6; D unclear. CDR3 in DNA: TGTGCCAGCAGCCATATGGTCGGCTCTGGGGCCAACGTCCTGACTTTC. Its protein product is CASSHMVGSGANVLTF.